A selection of T cell receptor beta chains follows, all from one sample in a study of CD8+CD57+ T cells in acquired aplastic anemia. TCRdb ran MiXCR on the reads and lists one entry per CDR3 protein. This table has approximately 170,000 distinct CDR3 sequences, under 75% appearing once. Sequenced input: sorted CD4+, CD8+, or CD8+CD57+ T cells (not recorded which) from PBMCs. These receptor sequences come from a human donor in good health. CDR3s include the opening cysteine and the closing phenylalanine or tryptophan. Each record gives: V gene, J gene, D gene, clone size, CDR3 protein, CDR3 DNA. The D gene is left open where the match is weak. A clone size is listed for some rows: how often the clone was seen (once, few, many), or a class if it is expanded.

TRBV10-3,TRBJ2-7,TRBD2,.,CAISERLADAYEQYF,TGTGCCATCAGTGAGCGACTAGCGGACGCCTACGAGCAGTACTTC
TRBV24-1,TRBJ2-1,TRBD2,few,CATSSGTSGRWEQFF,TGTGCCACTTCATCCGGGACTAGCGGGAGGTGGGAGCAGTTCTTC
TRBV7-9,TRBJ2-5,.,.,CASSLGASKETQYF,TGTGCCAGCAGCTTAGGCGCATCAAAAGAGACCCAGTACTTC
TRBV27,TRBJ1-2,TRBD1,.,CASSPNGQGYRHGYAF,TGTGCCAGCAGTCCGAACGGACAGGGGTATCGGCATGGCTACGCCTTC
TRBV24-1,TRBJ2-7,.,.,CATSDFNAYEQYF,TGTGCCACCAGTGACTTCAACGCCTACGAGCAGTACTTC
TRBV7-2,TRBJ2-7,TRBD2,many,CASSLAGGTYEQYF,TGTGCCAGCAGCTTAGCGGGAGGGACCTACGAGCAGTACTTC
TRBV12-3/TRBV12-4,TRBJ1-2,TRBD1,.,CASSLRQGERTYGYTF,TGTGCCAGCAGTTTGAGACAGGGAGAGAGGACCTATGGCTACACCTTC
TRBV7-7,TRBJ2-7,.,.,CASSFNREYEQYF,TGTGCGAGCAGCTTCAACAGGGAGTACGAGCAGTACTTC
TRBV19,TRBJ2-1,.,.,CASSPSLTPNNEQFF,TGTGCCAGTAGTCCCAGCCTTACCCCTAACAATGAGCAGTTCTTC
TRBV24-1,TRBJ2-7,TRBD1,.,CATSDYPGTGGGLAGYEQYF,TGTGCCACCAGTGATTACCCAGGGACAGGGGGGGGGTTAGCAGGCTACGAGCAGTACTTC
TRBV4-1,TRBJ2-3,.,many,CASSLAGLESADTQYF,TGCGCCAGCAGCCTGGCTGGGCTAGAGAGTGCAGATACGCAGTATTTT
TRBV10-3,TRBJ2-5,TRBD1,.,CAISIGTGAQTQYF,TGTGCCATCAGTATCGGGACAGGGGCCCAGACCCAGTACTTC
TRBV29-1,TRBJ1-5,.,once,CSVADSFNQPQHF,TGCAGCGTTGCGGACAGTTTCAATCAGCCCCAGCATTTT
TRBV7-9,TRBJ1-5,.,many,CASSPEGSGQPQHF,TGTGCCAGCAGCCCCGAAGGTTCGGGTCAGCCCCAGCATTTT
TRBV7-8,TRBJ2-7,TRBD2,.,CASSVGLAYEQYF,TGTGCCAGCAGCGTCGGACTAGCCTACGAGCAGTACTTC
TRBV6-5,TRBJ2-2,.,many,CASSLGVRGNTGELFF,TGTGCCAGCAGCCTAGGGGTTAGGGGGAACACCGGGGAGCTGTTTTTT
TRBV11-1,TRBJ1-2,TRBD1,.,CASSLSPGGTYGYTF,TGTGCCAGCAGCTTAAGTCCAGGGGGGACCTATGGCTACACCTTC
TRBV7-3,TRBJ2-1,.,.,CASSSEQYNEQFF,TGTGCCAGCAGCTCTGAGCAGTACAATGAGCAGTTCTTC
TRBV20-1,TRBJ2-3,TRBD2,.,CSADTSGRAVRTQYF,TGCAGTGCTGACACGAGCGGGAGGGCCGTTCGTACGCAGTATTTT
TRBV7-9,TRBJ1-2,.,.,CASSLARQLGYTF,TGTGCCAGCAGCTTAGCTCGTCAGTTGGGCTACACCTTC
TRBV5-1,TRBJ1-1,.,.,CASRPEGWMNTEAFF,TGCGCCAGCCGCCCTGAGGGATGGATGAACACTGAAGCTTTCTTT
TRBV24-1,TRBJ2-5,.,.,CASRPPTVKGGETQYF,TGTGCCAGCAGACCTCCGACAGTGAAGGGCGGGGAGACCCAGTACTTC